Following are 29 T cell receptor beta chains from one sample sequenced in a study of blood T cell repertoires in COVID-19. Assay used: immunoSEQ multiplex PCR; TCRdb lists only in-frame clones, some missing. The sample holds roughly 330,000 clones; about 89% are singletons and the top ten take about 5.4%. Specimen: PBMCs or T cells enriched from blood (not recorded which). Receptor source: a woman younger than 45 who had recovered from COVID-19.

This chain links TRBV9 with TRBJ2-5, with D perhaps matching TRBD2 (5 bases). Germline CDR1 reads SGDLS; CDR2 reads YYNGEE. The ends were cut back, 0 bases at V and 6 bases at J, with 12 bases in the middle. There are 14 residues in the CDR3. CDR3: CASSVGPGVQTQYF. DNA for the CDR3: TGTGCCAGCAGCGTAGGCCCCGGGGTGCAGACCCAGTACTTC.

The rearrangement links TRBV2 to TRBJ1-4, with D perhaps TRBD1 (5 bases). The germline CDR1 and CDR2 sequences are SNHLY and FYNNEI. Trimming left V 3 bases short and J 8 bases short, with 10 bases between. CDR3 length: 13 amino acids. In nucleotides, the CDR3 is TGTGCCAGCAGTGACAGGGAGGGAGAAAAACTGTTTTTT. This translates into CASSDREGEKLFF.

The V and J genes are TRBV4-3 and TRBJ2-3; D might be TRBD2 (6 bases). Trimming left V 7 bases short and J 5 bases short, with 19 bases between. Germline values: CDR1 LGHNA, CDR2 YSLEER. CDR3 length: 15 amino acids. The DNA of the CDR3 is TGCGCCAGCACCTCGGGATATAATAGCGGAGATACGCAGTATTTT. Amino acids: CASTSGYNSGDTQYF.

J is TRBJ2-3 and V is TRBV5-6, with a possible D match to TRBD1 (6 bases). The V and J ends lost 0 bases and 8 bases respectively, with 16 bases between them. Looked up from germline, CDR1 is SGHDT and CDR2 is YYEEEE. The CDR3 spans 15 residues. CDR3 protein: CASSLVGLARGTQYF. CDR3 coding DNA: TGTGCCAGCAGCTTGGTCGGGCTAGCCAGGGGTACGCAGTATTTT.

The chain couples TRBV6-6 to TRBJ2-2; D is uncertain. Trimming pared 8 bases from V and 6 bases from J, leaving 4 bases between. The germline V gene has CDR1 MNHNY and CDR2 SVGAGI (reference sequence). The CDR3 consists of 10 residues. The DNA for the CDR3 is TGTGCCAGCTCGGCCGGGGAGCTGTTTTTT. Translating it yields CASSAGELFF.

Written as DNA, the CDR3 is TGCAGCGTTGGGGGGCAGAAGACCCAGTACTTC. Protein: CSVGGQKTQYF. The chain employs TRBV29-1 and TRBJ2-5; maybe TRBD1 (6 bases). V lost 4 bases, J lost 6 bases, and 9 bases lay in between. Per the germline V gene, CDR1 is SQVTM and CDR2 is ANQGSEA. CDR3 length: 11 amino acids.

The chain combines TRBV4-3 with TRBJ1-1, with D unresolved. Germline CDR1 reads LGHNA; CDR2 reads YSLEER. V lost 1 base to trimming and J lost 2 bases, with 17 bases between them. The CDR3 runs 17 residues. CDR3 coding DNA: TGCGCCAGCAGCCAAGCTTGGGCAACTCGGGGAAACACTGAAGCTTTCTTT. This encodes CASSQAWATRGNTEAFF.

This chain links TRBV5-1 with TRBJ1-1; 7 bases are shared with TRBD1. With V trimmed by 4 bases and J by 3 bases, 3 bases remained unmatched. The CDR3 extends over 13 amino acids. From germline, CDR1 is SGHRS and CDR2 YFSETQ. CDR3 amino acids: CASSTDRDTEAFF. The CDR3 coding sequence is TGCGCCAGCAGCACCGACAGGGACACTGAAGCTTTCTTT. The full variable domain, with the rest looked up from reference TRBV5-1 and TRBJ1-1, is KAGVTQTPRYLIKTRGQQVTLSCSPISGHRSVSWYQQTPGQGLQFLFEYFSETQRNKGNFPGRFSGRQFSNSRSEMNVSTLELGDSALYLCASSTDRDTEAFFGQGTRLTVV.

V and J are TRBV19 and TRBJ1-5; D remains unclear. The V end was cut by 9 bases, the J end by 0 bases, with 27 bases between. CDR3 size: 19 residues. Germline CDR1 and CDR2: LNHDA and SQIVND (reference sequence). The CDR3 DNA reads TGTGCCAGCAAGAGAAGGTCCGGGAAACTTAACTATAGCAATCAGCCCCAGCATTTT. The encoded protein is CASKRRSGKLNYSNQPQHF. Full variable domain (missing parts from reference TRBV19 and TRBJ1-5): DGGITQSPKYLFRKEGQNVTLSCEQNLNHDAMYWYRQDPGQGLRLIYYSQIVNDFQKGDIAEGYSVSREKKESFPLTVTSAQKNPTAFYLCASKRRSGKLNYSNQPQHFGDGTRLSIL.

The J gene is TRBJ2-1, the V gene TRBV7-8; TRBD2 aligns across 8 bases. CDR3 size: 17 residues. V lost 3 bases to trimming and J lost 5 bases; unmatched junction nucleotides: 12. The germline CDR1 and CDR2 sequences are SGHVS and FQNEAQ. The CDR3 DNA sequence: TGTGCCAGCAGCTTCCTCGGACTAGCCGGGAGTCACAATGAGCAGTTCTTC. Protein product: CASSFLGLAGSHNEQFF.

This rearrangement joins TRBV2 to TRBJ1-1; 9 bases fit TRBD1. The CDR3 spans 13 residues. After removal of 5 bases from V and 7 bases from J, the junction contained 5 bases not matched to a gene. The germline V gene encodes CDR1 SNHLY and CDR2 FYNNEI. The CDR3 protein is CASSSDRGGEAFF. CDR3 nucleotide sequence: TGTGCCAGCAGTTCGGACAGGGGCGGTGAAGCTTTCTTT.

The chain recombines TRBV5-5 with TRBJ1-4; 7 positions agree with TRBD1. The CDR3 loop spans 15 amino acids. The ends lost 4 bases at V and 0 bases at J; junction bases unmatched: 3. Germline CDR1 and CDR2: SGHKS and YYEKEE (reference sequence). The CDR3 region is CASSTGTATNEKLFF. For the CDR3, the DNA is TGTGCCAGCAGCACTGGGACAGCAACTAATGAAAAACTGTTTTTT.

The chain links TRBV6-5 to TRBJ2-7, with D tentatively TRBD2 (5 bases). Germline CDR1 reads MNHEY; CDR2 reads SVGAGI. The germline V and J ends were trimmed by 6 bases and 7 bases, with 10 bases remaining between them. The CDR3 contains 11 residues. CDR3 nucleotides: TGTGCCAGCAGCCTCTCGGGGGAGCAGTACTTC. Encoded protein: CASSLSGEQYF.

The V and J genes are TRBV4-2 and TRBJ2-7, with 11 bases aligning to TRBD2. CDR3 size: 15 residues. Trimming took 4 bases from V and 3 from J; bases not matched to a gene: 5. Germline-derived CDR1 and CDR2 are LGHNA and YNFKEQ. Written as DNA, the CDR3 is TGTGCCAGCAGCCGTTTGGGACTAGCGGTCTACGAGCAGTACTTC. Residues: CASSRLGLAVYEQYF.

This clone was observed a single time. The rearrangement joins TRBV6-5 to TRBJ1-4; D remains ambiguous. V shed 3 bases and J shed 4 bases, with 9 bases lying between them. Per germline, CDR1 MNHEY and CDR2 SVGAGI. The CDR3 contains 14 residues. The CDR3 coding sequence is TGTGCCAGCAGTTATATACCGGGTAATGAAAAACTGTTTTTT. This gives the protein CASSYIPGNEKLFF.

The chain recombines TRBV7-2 with TRBJ1-1, with D maybe TRBD1 (5 bases). Trimming removed 1 base at V and 4 bases at J, with 13 bases between. Germline CDR1 SGHTA, CDR2 FQGNSA. The CDR3 spans 15 residues. The CDR3 DNA reads TGTGCCAGCAGCTTAGGGACAAAATGGACCACTGAAGCTTTCTTT. It encodes CASSLGTKWTTEAFF. Using reference TRBV7-2 and TRBJ1-1 for the parts outside the CDR3, the full variable domain is GAGVSQSPSNKVTEKGKDVELRCDPISGHTALYWYRQSLGQGLEFLIYFQGNSAPDKSGLPSDRFSAERTGGSVSTLTIQRTQQEDSAVYLCASSLGTKWTTEAFFGQGTRLTVV.

The chain recombines TRBV18 with TRBJ2-6, with a weak D call TRBD2 (7 bases). Trimming removed 2 bases from V and 4 bases from J, with 15 bases in between. Looked up from germline, CDR1 is KGHSH and CDR2 is LQKENI. CDR3 length: 17 amino acids. In DNA, the CDR3 is TGTGCCAGCTCACCAAGGGGGGGCTTATCCGGGGCCAACGTCCTGACTTTC. The encoded protein is CASSPRGGLSGANVLTF.

The chain carries TRBV5-5 and TRBJ2-2; D gene uncertain. Germline V gene lookup returns CDR1 SGHKS and CDR2 YYEKEE (reference sequence). This CDR3 has 13 residues. V lost 4 bases and J 3 bases, leaving 7 bases between the germline ends. The CDR3 is CASSPLYTGELFF. CDR3 in DNA: TGTGCCAGCAGCCCTCTCTACACCGGGGAGCTGTTTTTT.

This rearrangement joins TRBV15 to TRBJ1-6, with D hard to call. The CDR3 covers 12 residues. V was trimmed by 3 bases and J by 9 bases, leaving 6 bases between them. Germline V gene lookup returns CDR1 LNHNV and CDR2 YYDKDF (reference sequence). CDR3 nucleotide sequence: TGTGCCACCAGCAGGACGGGTTCACCCCTCCACTTT. It is translated as CATSRTGSPLHF.

The genes are TRBV29-1 and TRBJ2-7, with D maybe TRBD2 (6 bases). Germline-derived CDR1 and CDR2 are SQVTM and ANQGSEA. V lost 1 base and J lost 2, with 9 bases in between. The CDR3 contains 13 residues. The CDR3 is CSVEGRDPYEQYF. The DNA for the CDR3 is TGCAGCGTTGAAGGGCGGGACCCCTACGAGCAGTACTTC.

The chain links TRBV5-4 to TRBJ1-4; 8 nucleotides align to TRBD1. From germline, CDR1 is SGHNT and CDR2 YYREEE (reference sequence). This CDR3 contains 16 residues. Losses at the gene ends were 0 bases for V and 8 bases for J; bases not matched to a gene: 9. CDR3 sequence: CASSLVPGGLGEKLFF. The CDR3 DNA sequence: TGTGCCAGCAGCTTGGTCCCAGGGGGCCTAGGCGAAAAACTGTTTTTT.

About this clone itself: Other DNA variants within this sample encode the same CDR3. This rearrangement joins TRBV9 to TRBJ1-1, with 9 bases identical to TRBD1. The CDR3 spans 14 residues. Germline V gene sequence: CDR1 SGDLS, CDR2 YYNGEE. V lost 0 bases and J lost 3; bases outside the gene matches: 0. The CDR3 bases are TGTGCCAGCAGCGTAGGACAGGGGGACACTGAAGCTTTCTTT. Its protein is CASSVGQGDTEAFF.

The chain is built from TRBV2 and TRBJ1-3; D gene uncertain. V dropped 1 base and J dropped 1 base, with 5 bases sitting between them. The CDR3 loop spans 14 amino acids. Per germline, CDR1 SNHLY and CDR2 FYNNEI. The CDR3 loop is CASSEVISGNTIYF. For the CDR3, the DNA is TGTGCCAGCAGTGAAGTAATTTCTGGAAACACCATATATTTT.

V gene TRBV5-6 combines with J gene TRBJ1-5; D not resolved. Germline CDR1 is SGHDT and CDR2 is YYEEEE. Trimming pared 4 bases from V and 5 bases from J, leaving 13 bases between. This CDR3 is built from 14 residues. CDR3 DNA: TGTGCCAGCAGCCGTTCGAGAGTTGATCAGCCCCAGCATTTT. Its protein is CASSRSRVDQPQHF.

Written as DNA, the CDR3 is TGTGCCAGTAGTAGCGGGGGGATCAATCAGCCCCAGCATTTT. It translates to CASSSGGINQPQHF. The genes are TRBV19 and TRBJ1-5, with D perhaps TRBD1 (5 bases). CDR3 length: 14 amino acids. CDR1 is LNHDA and CDR2 is SQIVND in the germline V gene (reference sequence). The germline V and J ends were trimmed by 4 bases and 3 bases, with 10 bases remaining between them.

The J gene is TRBJ2-7, the V gene TRBV27; TRBD1 matches at 11 bases. Looked up from germline, CDR1 is MNHEY and CDR2 is SMNVEV (reference sequence). CDR3 size: 16 residues. With 1 base clipped from V and 5 bases from J, the junction kept 7 bases outside the gene matches. The CDR3 sequence: CASSLLGDRGVDEQYF. The CDR3 coding sequence is TGTGCCAGCAGTTTATTGGGGGACAGGGGGGTCGACGAGCAGTACTTC.

The V gene is TRBV5-1, the J gene TRBJ1-6; 9 nucleotides line up with TRBD1. The CDR3 sequence is 15 residues long. V trimming: 4 bases; J trimming: 5 bases; junction bases outside the gene matches: 4. Germline CDR1 SGHRS, CDR2 YFSETQ. CDR3 coding DNA: TGCGCCAGCAGCCCCGACAGGGGGGATAATTCACCCCTCCACTTT. It yields the protein CASSPDRGDNSPLHF.

The chain combines TRBV10-2 with TRBJ1-1, with D possibly TRBD1 on 5 matching bases. The CDR3 consists of 15 residues. Germline CDR1 is WSHSY and CDR2 is SAAADI. The V and J ends lost 8 bases and 4 bases respectively, with 20 bases between them. The CDR3: CASRTLEGLATEAFF. The CDR3, as DNA: TGCGCCAGCCGGACTTTGGAGGGGTTAGCCACTGAAGCTTTCTTT.

J is TRBJ1-1 and V is TRBV7-8, with D unclear. The V end was cut by 5 bases, the J end by 6 bases, with 10 bases between. The CDR3 has 12 residues. Per the germline V gene, CDR1 is SGHVS and CDR2 is FQNEAQ. CDR3 nucleotides: TGTGCCAGCAGCCTGACCGCGGCTGAAGCTTTCTTT. Translation gives CASSLTAAEAFF.